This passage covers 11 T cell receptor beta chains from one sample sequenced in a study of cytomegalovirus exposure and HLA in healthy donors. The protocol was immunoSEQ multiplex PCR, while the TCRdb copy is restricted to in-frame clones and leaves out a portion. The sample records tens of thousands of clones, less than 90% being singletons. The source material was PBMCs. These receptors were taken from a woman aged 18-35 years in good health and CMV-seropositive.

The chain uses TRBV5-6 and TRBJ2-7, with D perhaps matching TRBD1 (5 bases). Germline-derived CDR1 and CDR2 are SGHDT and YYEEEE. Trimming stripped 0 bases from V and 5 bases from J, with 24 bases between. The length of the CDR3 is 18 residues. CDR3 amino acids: CASSLEGAAMTLSHEQYF. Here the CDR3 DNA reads TGTGCCAGCAGCTTGGAAGGGGCAGCTATGACCCTATCCCACGAGCAGTACTTC. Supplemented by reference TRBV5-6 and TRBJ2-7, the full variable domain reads DAGVTQSPTHLIKTRGQQVTLRCSPKSGHDTVSWYQQALGQGPQFIFQYYEEEERQRGNFPDRFSGHQFPNYSSELNVNALLLGDSALYLCASSLEGAAMTLSHEQYFGPGTRLTVT.

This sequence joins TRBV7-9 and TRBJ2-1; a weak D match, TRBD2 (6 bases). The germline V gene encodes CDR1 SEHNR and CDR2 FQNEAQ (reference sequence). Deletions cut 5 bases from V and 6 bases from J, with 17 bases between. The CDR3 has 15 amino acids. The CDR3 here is CASSAPRGACNEQFF. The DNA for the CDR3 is TGTGCCAGCAGCGCCCCCCGCGGGGCATGCAATGAGCAGTTCTTC.

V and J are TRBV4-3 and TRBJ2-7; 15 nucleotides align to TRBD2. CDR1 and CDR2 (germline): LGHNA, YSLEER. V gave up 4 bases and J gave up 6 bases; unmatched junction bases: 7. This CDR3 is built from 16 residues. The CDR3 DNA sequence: TGCGCCAGCAGCCCATGGACTAGCGGGGGGGCCGGCGAGCAGTACTTC. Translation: CASSPWTSGGAGEQYF.

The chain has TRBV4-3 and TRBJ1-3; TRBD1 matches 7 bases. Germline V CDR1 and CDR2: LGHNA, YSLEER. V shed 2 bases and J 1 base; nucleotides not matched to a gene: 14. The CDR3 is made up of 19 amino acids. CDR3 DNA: TGCGCCAGCAGCCAACGTCCGCAGGGACAGTCCTTTTCTGGAAACACCATATATTTT. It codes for CASSQRPQGQSFSGNTIYF.

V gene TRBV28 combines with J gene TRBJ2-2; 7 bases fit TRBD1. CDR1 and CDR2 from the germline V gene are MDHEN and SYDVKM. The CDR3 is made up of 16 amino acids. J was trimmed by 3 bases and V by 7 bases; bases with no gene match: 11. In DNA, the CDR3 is TGTGCCAGCACTTTTCACCACAGGGGAGACACCGGGGAGCTGTTTTTT. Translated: CASTFHHRGDTGELFF.

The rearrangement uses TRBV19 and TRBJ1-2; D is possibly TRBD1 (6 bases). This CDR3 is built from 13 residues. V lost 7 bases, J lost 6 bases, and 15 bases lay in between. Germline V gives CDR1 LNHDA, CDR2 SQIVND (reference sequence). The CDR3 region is CASNQGAGDGYTF. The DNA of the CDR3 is TGTGCCAGTAACCAGGGCGCAGGGGATGGCTACACCTTC. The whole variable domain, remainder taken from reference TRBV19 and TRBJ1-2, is DGGITQSPKYLFRKEGQNVTLSCEQNLNHDAMYWYRQDPGQGLRLIYYSQIVNDFQKGDIAEGYSVSREKKESFPLTVTSAQKNPTAFYLCASNQGAGDGYTFGSGTRLTVV.

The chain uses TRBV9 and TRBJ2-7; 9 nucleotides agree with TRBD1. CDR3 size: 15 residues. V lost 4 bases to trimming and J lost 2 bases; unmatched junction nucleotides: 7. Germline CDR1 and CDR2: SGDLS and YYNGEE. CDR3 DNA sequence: TGTGCCAGCAGCCCCCGGACAGGGGACCCCTACGAGCAGTACTTC. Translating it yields CASSPRTGDPYEQYF. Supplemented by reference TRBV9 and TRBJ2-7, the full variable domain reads DSGVTQTPKHLITATGQRVTLRCSPRSGDLSVYWYQQSLDQGLQFLIQYYNGEERAKGNILERFSAQQFPDLHSELNLSSLELGDSALYFCASSPRTGDPYEQYFGPGTRLTVT.

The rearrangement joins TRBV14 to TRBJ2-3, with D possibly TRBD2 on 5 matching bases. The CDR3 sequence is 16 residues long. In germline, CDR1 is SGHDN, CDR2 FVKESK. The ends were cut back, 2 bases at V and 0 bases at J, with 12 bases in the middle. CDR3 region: CASSQWRADSTDTQYF. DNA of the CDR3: TGTGCCAGCAGCCAATGGCGGGCGGATAGCACAGATACGCAGTATTTT.

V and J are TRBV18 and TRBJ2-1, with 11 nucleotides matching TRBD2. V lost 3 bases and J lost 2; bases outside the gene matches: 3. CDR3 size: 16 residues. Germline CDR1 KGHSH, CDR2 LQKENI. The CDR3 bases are TGTGCCAGCTCACCTATTAGCGGGGGGGCCTACAATGAGCAGTTCTTC. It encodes CASSPISGGAYNEQFF.

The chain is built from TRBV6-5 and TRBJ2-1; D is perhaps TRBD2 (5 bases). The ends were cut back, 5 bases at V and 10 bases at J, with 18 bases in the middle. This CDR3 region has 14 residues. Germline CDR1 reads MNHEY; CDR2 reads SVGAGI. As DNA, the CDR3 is TGTGCCAGCAGTGACGTCCTAGCCACTAAGGAGCAGTTCTTC. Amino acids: CASSDVLATKEQFF.

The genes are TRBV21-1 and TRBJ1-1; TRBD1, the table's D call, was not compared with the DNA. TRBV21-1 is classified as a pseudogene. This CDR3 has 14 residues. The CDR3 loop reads CASSEGQGVGEAFF. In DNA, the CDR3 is TGTGCCAGCAGCGAAGGACAGGGGGTCGGCGAAGCTTTCTTT.